The entry that follows covers one TCR beta chain sequence. This clone's antigen is unknown. It has no much larger one-base neighbor in the sample; base qualities were not kept. This sample was taken from a study of OX40 agonist ivuxolimab in advanced cancers. For the wider study: The costimulatory receptor OX40 (CD134) was targeted by ivuxolimab, a fully human IgG2 agonistic monoclonal antibody. Intravenous ivuxolimab was administered to patients every 2 weeks at six dose levels: 0.01, 0.1, 0.3, 1.5, 3 and 10 mg/kg. Of the roughly 51 patients in dose escalation, some 20 had hepatocellular carcinoma, approximately 15 had melanoma, 9 had renal cell carcinoma and 9 had head and neck cancer. The dose-escalation cohort was roughly 80% male with a mean age of about 60 years, ranging from roughly 23 to 90. Patients were allowed to have had prior anti-PD-1, anti-PD-L1 or anti-CTLA-4 therapy, and approximately 40% of the dose-escalation patients had previously received checkpoint inhibitors. Partial responses occurred in three dose-escalation patients, of whom one had hepatocellular carcinoma and two had cutaneous melanoma. Peripheral TCRbeta sequencing aimed to test whether ivuxolimab altered TCR sequence diversity and caused clonal T-cell expansion. The paper covers the monotherapy dose-escalation part of the phase I ivuxolimab trial, which included N of about 56 patients.

The CDR3 goes from the cysteine to the phenylalanine over 17 residues. Solely the CDR3 DNA is kept, with 51 bases framed from the first base. Reading the germline V gene gives CDR1 SNHLY and CDR2 FYNNEI. Relative to germline, V is missing 3 bases and J is missing 3 bases, with 5 bases of the junction outside any gene match. Study-wide findings and limitations: The antigen specificity of the peripheral T cells that underwent clonal expansion was not determined. In partial responders in the 0.1-3.0 mg/kg groups, normalized peripheral clonal expansion was found to be among the lowest, especially among CD8+ T cells. After ivuxolimab, more expanded clones were found on average in CD8+ T cells than in CD4+ T cells. Clonal expansion of both CD4+ and CD8+ blood T cells was observed from baseline to week 6 at doses 0.1 to 3.0 mg/kg. Low levels of normalized T-cell clonal expansion were also seen in some patients who did not respond.

Patients with autoimmune disease history or receiving systemic immunosuppression were excluded from the trial. Peripheral blood for TCR sequencing was collected from all dose cohorts at baseline, on cycle 4 day 1, and on cycle 7 day 1. The samples were drawn from a first-in-human, open-label, multicenter phase I dose-escalation trial of ivuxolimab. Adults with locally advanced or metastatic head and neck squamous cell, hepatocellular, melanoma or renal cell carcinoma were enrolled in the trial. Before TCR sequencing, CD4+ T cells and CD8+ T cells were sorted from peripheral blood as separate populations. To sequence the TCRbeta CDR3 region, genomic DNA was isolated from the sorted cells. TCRbeta CDR3 regions were sequenced using the immunoSEQ Assay. Held by TCRdb, this immuneACCESS table contains in-frame sequences only and omits some clones. Under half of the omission traces to an unresolved V gene where checked; the cause of the rest is unknown. The sample yields some 60,000 clones; about four fifths were counted once. The leading ten clones occupy roughly 5% of the sample.

This clonotype originated in an adult with an advanced solid tumor such as melanoma, head and neck, liver or kidney cancer. The chain links TRBV2 with TRBJ2-7, and 16 junctional nucleotides match TRBD2. The sample here was CD4+ or CD8+ T cells sorted from blood, taken in a trial of the OX40 agonist ivuxolimab. The CDR3 protein: CASSDQGTSGRDYEQYF. At the DNA level, the sequence is TGTGCCAGCAGTGACCAAGGGACTAGCGGGAGGGACTACGAGCAGTACTTC.